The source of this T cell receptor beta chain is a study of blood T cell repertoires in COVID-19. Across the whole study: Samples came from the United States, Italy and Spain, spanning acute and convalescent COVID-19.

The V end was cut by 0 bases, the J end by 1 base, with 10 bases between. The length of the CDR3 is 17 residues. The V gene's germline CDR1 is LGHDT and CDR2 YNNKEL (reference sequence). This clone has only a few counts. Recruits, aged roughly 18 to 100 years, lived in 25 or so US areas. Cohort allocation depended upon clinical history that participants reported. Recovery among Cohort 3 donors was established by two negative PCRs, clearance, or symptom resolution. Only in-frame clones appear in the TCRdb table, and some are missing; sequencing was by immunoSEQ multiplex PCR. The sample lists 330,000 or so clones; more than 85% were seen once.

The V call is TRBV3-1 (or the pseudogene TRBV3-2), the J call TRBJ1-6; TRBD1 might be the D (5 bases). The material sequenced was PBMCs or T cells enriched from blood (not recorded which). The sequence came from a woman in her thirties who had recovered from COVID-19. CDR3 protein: CASSQESGWSYNSPLHF. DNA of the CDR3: TGTGCCAGCAGCCAAGAGTCAGGGTGGTCCTATAATTCACCCCTCCACTTT.